The T cell receptor beta chain under discussion was sequenced for a study of vaccination and CD4 T cells after COVID-19. Looked up from germline, CDR1 is SGHRS and CDR2 is YFSETQ. The CDR3 length is 17 residues. Trimming removed 4 bases from V and 5 bases from J; junction bases left unmatched: 13. As to treatment: roughly 10-day PBMC culture with coronavirus spike peptide pools or control peptides (ViraFEST assay). Points from the study as a whole: Of the reactive clones in convalescent patients, a median around 86% showed up only post-vaccination.

Comments on this clonotype: Antigen specificity is unknown.

Sequencing of cultured CD4+ T cell DNA used the Oncomine TCR Beta short-read assay. TCRdb independently ran MiXCR on the PCR reads; one entry per CDR3 protein. The repertoire consists of 17,000 or so distinct CDR3 sequences, with 45% to 70% occurring once and the leading ten covering approximately 7.5%. The chain uses TRBV5-1 and TRBJ2-2, with 8 bases matching TRBD2. The TCR was taken from a human donor who had recovered from COVID-19. Sequenced material: CD4+ T cells from blood, cultured in vitro. The CDR3 nucleotides read TGCGCCAGCAGCGGAGTCAACAGCGGGAGATATACCGGGGAGCTGTTTTTT. Translation: CASSGVNSGRYTGELFF.